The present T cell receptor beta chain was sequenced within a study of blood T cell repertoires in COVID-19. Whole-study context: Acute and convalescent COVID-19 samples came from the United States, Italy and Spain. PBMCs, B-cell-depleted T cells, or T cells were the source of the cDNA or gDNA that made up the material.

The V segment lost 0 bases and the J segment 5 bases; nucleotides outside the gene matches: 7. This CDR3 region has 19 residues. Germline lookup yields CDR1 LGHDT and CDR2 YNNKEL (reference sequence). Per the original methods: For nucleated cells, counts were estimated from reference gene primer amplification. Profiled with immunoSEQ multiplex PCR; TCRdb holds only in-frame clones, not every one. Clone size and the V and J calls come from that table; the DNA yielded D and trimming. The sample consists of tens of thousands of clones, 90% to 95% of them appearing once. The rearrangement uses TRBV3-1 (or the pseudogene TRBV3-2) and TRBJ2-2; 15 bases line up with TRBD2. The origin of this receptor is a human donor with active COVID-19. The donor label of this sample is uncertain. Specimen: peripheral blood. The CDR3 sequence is CASSQDPRTSGGGTGELFF. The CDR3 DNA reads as TGTGCCAGCAGCCAAGATCCCCGGACTAGCGGGGGGGGAACCGGGGAGCTGTTTTTT.